Sequencing of this T cell receptor beta chain was carried out in a study of shared clonotypes between healthy human individuals. Study summary: CD4 naive and memory got three plates each, CD8 naive two, CD8 memory one. Study-wide points: Relative to clonotypes present in all four donors, those not shared had lower generation probabilities. A handful of donors showed sharing of approximately 5% of naive CD4 clonotypes.

Germline loops: CDR1 SNHLY, CDR2 FYNNEI. V shed 6 bases and J shed 1 base, with 12 bases lying between them. The CDR3 is made up of 15 amino acids. Concerning this clone: Its antigen is currently unknown.

This was a deep-level run. The table came from immunoSEQ multiplex PCR; TCRdb's copy has only in-frame clones and leaves some out. The sample includes roughly 2.6 million clones, roughly 92% seen only once; the top ten take around 0.15%. The sample taken for sequencing was naive CD4+ T cells sorted from blood. This sample's subset: CD45RA+ positively selected. This TCR came from a young man in good health. This chain joins TRBV2 and TRBJ2-2; tentatively, D is TRBD1 or TRBD2 (5 bases each). The chain's CDR3 is CASSGGGGNTGELFF. Written as DNA, the CDR3 is TGTGCCAGCAGCGGTGGTGGGGGGAACACCGGGGAGCTGTTTTTT.